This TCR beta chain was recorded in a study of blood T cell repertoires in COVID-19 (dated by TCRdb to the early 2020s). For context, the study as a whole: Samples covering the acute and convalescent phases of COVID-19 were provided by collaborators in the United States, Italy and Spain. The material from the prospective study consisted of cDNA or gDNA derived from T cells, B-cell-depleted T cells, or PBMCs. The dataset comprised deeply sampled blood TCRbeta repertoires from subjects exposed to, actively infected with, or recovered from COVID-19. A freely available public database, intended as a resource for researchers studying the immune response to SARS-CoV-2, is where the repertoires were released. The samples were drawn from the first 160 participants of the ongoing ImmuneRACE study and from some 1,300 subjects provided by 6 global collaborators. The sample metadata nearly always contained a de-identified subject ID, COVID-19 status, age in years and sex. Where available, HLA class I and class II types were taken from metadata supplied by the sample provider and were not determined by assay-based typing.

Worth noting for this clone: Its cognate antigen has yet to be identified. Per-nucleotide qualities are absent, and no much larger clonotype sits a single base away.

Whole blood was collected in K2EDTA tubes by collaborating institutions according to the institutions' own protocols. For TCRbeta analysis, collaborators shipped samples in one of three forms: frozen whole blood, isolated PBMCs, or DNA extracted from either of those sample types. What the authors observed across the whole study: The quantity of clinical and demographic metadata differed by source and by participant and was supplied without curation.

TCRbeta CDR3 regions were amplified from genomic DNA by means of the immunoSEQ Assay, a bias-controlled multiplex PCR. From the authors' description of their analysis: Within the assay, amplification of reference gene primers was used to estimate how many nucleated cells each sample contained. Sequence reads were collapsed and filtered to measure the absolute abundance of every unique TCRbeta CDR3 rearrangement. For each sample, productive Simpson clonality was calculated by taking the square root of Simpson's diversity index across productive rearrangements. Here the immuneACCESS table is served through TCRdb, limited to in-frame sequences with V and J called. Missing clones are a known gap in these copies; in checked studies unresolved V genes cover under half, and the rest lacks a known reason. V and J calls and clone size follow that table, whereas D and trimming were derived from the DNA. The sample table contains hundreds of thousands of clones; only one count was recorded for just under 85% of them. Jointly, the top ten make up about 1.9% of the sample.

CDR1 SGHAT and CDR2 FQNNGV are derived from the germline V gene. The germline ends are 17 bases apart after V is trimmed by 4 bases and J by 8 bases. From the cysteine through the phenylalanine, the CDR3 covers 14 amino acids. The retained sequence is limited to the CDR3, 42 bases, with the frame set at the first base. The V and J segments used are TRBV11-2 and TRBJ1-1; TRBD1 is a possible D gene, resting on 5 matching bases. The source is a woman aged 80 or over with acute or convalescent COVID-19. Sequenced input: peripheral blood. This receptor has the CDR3 CASSSRQYIPEAFF. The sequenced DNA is TGTGCCAGCAGCTCTCGACAGTATATCCCCGAAGCTTTCTTT.